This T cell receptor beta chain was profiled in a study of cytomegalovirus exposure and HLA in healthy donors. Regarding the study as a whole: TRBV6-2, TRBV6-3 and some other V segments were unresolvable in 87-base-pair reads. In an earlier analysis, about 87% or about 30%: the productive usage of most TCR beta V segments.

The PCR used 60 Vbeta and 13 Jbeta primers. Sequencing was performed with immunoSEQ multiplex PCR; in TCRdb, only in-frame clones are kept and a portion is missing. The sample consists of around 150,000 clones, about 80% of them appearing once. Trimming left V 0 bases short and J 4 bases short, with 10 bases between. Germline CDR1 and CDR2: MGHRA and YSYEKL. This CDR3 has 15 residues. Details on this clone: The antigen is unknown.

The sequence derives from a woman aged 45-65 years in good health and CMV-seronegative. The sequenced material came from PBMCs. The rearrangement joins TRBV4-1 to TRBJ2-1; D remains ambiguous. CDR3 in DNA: TGCGCCAGCAGCCAAGATCTCAGTCCTTACAATGAGCAGTTCTTC. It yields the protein CASSQDLSPYNEQFF.